Below, one TCR beta chain is given with its context. Its specificity is not known. The entry originates in a study of T cell responses to AZD1222 COVID-19 vaccine. Trimming shortened V by 1 base and J by 0 bases, and 7 bases separated the two germline ends. CDR3 size: 15 residues. CDR1 and CDR2 (germline): SNHLY, FYNNEI. Second-dose timings of about 4 or about 12 weeks were pooled. Study-level results: Spike-specific TCR depth and breadth grew after two AZD1222 doses. It should be noted that donors were predominantly white British and more often female, and clonal diversity was possibly underestimated.

Repertoires were generated with immunoSEQ multiplex PCR, while TCRdb's copy carries only in-frame clones and drops some. The repertoire holds about 160,000 clones, with just over 90% as singletons. Sample: peripheral blood, taken 28 days after the second AZD1222 dose. This receptor was taken from an adult who received the AZD1222 COVID-19 vaccine. The chain carries TRBV2 and TRBJ1-5, with unresolved D. The CDR3 here is CASSEEGYSNQPQHF. For the CDR3, the DNA is TGTGCCAGCAGTGAAGAAGGGTATAGCAATCAGCCCCAGCATTTT.